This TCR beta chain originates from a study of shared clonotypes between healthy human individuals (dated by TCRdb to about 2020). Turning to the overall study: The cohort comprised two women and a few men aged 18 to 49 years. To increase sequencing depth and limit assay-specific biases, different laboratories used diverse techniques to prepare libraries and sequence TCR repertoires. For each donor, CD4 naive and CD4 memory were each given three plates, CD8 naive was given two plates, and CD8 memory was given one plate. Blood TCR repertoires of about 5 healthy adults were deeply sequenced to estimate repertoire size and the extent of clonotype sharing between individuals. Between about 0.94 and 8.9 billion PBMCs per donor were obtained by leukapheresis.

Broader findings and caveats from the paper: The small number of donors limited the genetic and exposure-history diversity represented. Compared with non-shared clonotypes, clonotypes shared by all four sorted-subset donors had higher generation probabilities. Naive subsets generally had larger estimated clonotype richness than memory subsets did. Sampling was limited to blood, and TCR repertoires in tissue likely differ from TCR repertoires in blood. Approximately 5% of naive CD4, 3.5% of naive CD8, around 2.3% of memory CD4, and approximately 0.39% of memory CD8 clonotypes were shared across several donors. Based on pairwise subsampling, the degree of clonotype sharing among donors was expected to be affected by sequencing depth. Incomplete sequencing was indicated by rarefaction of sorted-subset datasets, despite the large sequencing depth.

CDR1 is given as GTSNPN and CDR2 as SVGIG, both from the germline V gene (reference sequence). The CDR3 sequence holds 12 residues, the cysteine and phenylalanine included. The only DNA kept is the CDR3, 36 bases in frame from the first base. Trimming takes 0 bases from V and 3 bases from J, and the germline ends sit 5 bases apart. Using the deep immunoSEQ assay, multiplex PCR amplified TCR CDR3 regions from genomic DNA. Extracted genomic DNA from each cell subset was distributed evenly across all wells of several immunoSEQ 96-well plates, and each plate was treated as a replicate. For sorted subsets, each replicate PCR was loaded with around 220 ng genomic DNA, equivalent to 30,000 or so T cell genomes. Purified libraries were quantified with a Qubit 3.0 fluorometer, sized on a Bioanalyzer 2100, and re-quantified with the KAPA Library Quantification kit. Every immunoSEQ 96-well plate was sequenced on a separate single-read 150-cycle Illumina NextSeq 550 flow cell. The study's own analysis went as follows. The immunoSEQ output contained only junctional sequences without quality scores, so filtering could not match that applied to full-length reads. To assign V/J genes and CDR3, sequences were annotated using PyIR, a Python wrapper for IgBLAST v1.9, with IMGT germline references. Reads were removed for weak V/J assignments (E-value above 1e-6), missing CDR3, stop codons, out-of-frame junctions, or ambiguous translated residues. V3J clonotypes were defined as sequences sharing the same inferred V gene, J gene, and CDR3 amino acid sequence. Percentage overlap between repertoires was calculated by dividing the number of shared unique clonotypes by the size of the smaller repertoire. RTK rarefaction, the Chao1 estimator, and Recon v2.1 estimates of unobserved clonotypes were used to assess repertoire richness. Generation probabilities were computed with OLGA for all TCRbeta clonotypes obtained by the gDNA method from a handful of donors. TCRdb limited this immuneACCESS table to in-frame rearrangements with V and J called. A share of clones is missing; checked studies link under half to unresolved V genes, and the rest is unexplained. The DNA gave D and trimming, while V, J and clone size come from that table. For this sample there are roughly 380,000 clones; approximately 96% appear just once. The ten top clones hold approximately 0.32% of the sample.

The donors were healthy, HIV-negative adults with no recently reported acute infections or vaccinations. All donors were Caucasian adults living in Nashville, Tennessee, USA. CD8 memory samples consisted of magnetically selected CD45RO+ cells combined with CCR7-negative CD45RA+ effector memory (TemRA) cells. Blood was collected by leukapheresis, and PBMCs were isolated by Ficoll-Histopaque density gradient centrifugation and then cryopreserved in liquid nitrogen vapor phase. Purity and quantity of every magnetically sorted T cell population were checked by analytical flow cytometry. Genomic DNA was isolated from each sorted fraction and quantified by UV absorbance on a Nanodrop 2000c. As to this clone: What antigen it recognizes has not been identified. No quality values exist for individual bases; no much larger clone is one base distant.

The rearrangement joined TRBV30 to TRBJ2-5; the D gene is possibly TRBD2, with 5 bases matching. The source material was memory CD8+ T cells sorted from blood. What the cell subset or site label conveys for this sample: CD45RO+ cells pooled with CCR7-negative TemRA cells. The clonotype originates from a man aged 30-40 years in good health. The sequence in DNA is TGTGCCTGGAGTGTGGGAGAAGAGACCCAGTACTTC. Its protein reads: CAWSVGEETQYF.